These 18 T cell receptor beta chains were sequenced from one sample in a study of shared clonotypes between healthy human individuals. Sequencing was performed with immunoSEQ multiplex PCR; in TCRdb, only in-frame clones are kept and a portion is missing. The sample has approximately 500,000 clones, 60% to 80% seen once; the top ten hold more than 10%. The sequencing sample was made of PBMCs. These TCRs come from a woman in her thirties or forties in good health. Some clones in this sample may be carry-over from other donors' samples.

V is TRBV11-2 and J is TRBJ1-5; D is possibly TRBD1 (6 bases). There are 15 residues in the CDR3. CDR1 is SGHAT and CDR2 is FQNNGV in the germline V gene. The V gene lost 4 bases and the J gene lost 2 bases, with 12 bases spanning the gap. Here the CDR3 reads CASSSGRGGNQPQHF. CDR3 in DNA: TGTGCCAGCAGCTCGGGGAGGGGGGGCAATCAGCCCCAGCATTTT.

The sample holds a few counts of this clone. This sequence joins TRBV30 and TRBJ1-1; no clear D gene. The CDR3 has 12 amino acids. Germline lookup yields CDR1 GTSNPN and CDR2 SVGIG (reference sequence). The V gene lost 2 bases and the J gene lost 4 bases, with 8 bases spanning the gap. CDR3 sequence reads: CAWSPLGTEAFF. In nucleotides, the CDR3 is TGTGCCTGGAGTCCCCTAGGCACTGAAGCTTTCTTT.

This rearrangement joins TRBV30 to TRBJ1-1; 9 positions match TRBD1. CDR1 is GTSNPN, CDR2 SVGIG, per germline (reference sequence). Losses at the gene ends were 2 bases for V and 0 bases for J; bases not matched to a gene: 4. This CDR3 is built from 15 residues. Written as DNA, the CDR3 is TGTGCCTGGAGTTCGGGACAGGGATTGAACACTGAAGCTTTCTTT. This codes for CAWSSGQGLNTEAFF. The variable domain in full, with the rest retrieved from reference TRBV30 and TRBJ1-1, is SQTIHQWPATLVQPVGSPLSLECTVEGTSNPNLYWYRQAAGRGLQLLFYSVGIGQISSEVPQNLSASRPQDRQFILSSKKLLLSDSGFYLCAWSSGQGLNTEAFFGQGTRLTVV.

The CDR3 protein is CASSLSRGGGSLDEQFF. The DNA for the CDR3 is TGTGCCAGCAGCTTATCCCGGGGCGGCGGGAGTCTCGATGAGCAGTTCTTC. J is TRBJ2-1 and V is TRBV13, with 7 nucleotides matching TRBD2. This CDR3 has 17 residues. Trimming at V came to 2 bases and at J to 8 bases, leaving 15 bases not matched to a gene. Per the germline V gene, CDR1 is PRHDT and CDR2 is FYEKMQ (reference sequence).

This clone appeared once. The V gene is TRBV29-1, the J gene TRBJ1-2; D might be TRBD1 (6 bases). From germline, CDR1 is SQVTM and CDR2 ANQGSEA. The CDR3 length is 13 residues. The V gene lost 3 bases and the J gene lost 5 bases, with 13 bases spanning the gap. This CDR3 is CSVEMMTGYGYTF. The CDR3 DNA is TGCAGCGTTGAGATGATGACAGGTTATGGCTACACCTTC.

The chain employs TRBV9 and TRBJ1-4; 7 bases agree with TRBD1. This CDR3 region has 15 residues. Unmatched junction bases numbered 3, after V lost 2 bases and J lost 2 bases. CDR1 and CDR2 from the germline V gene are SGDLS and YYNGEE. CDR3 in amino acids: CASSVRGGTNEKLFF. The CDR3 region has the DNA TGTGCCAGCAGCGTCAGGGGGGGCACTAATGAAAAACTGTTTTTT.

This chain connects TRBV11-3 to TRBJ1-4; weak D call: TRBD1 (5 bases). Trimming left V 8 bases short and J 11 bases short, with 27 bases between. Germline CDR1 SGHNT, CDR2 YENEEA. CDR3 length equals 16 residues. CDR3 nucleotide sequence: TGTGCCAGCGCACCTCGGGACTGGGGCCGCCGTCAGAAACTGTTTTTT. Protein sequence: CASAPRDWGRRQKLFF.

This chain uses TRBV5-6 with TRBJ2-7, with D possibly TRBD1 on 5 matching bases. This CDR3 has 16 amino acids. Germline V gives CDR1 SGHDT, CDR2 YYEEEE. Trimming removed 1 base at V and 1 base at J, with 15 bases between. The CDR3 loop is CASSLRGHPESYEQYF. Here the CDR3 DNA reads TGTGCCAGCAGCTTGAGGGGTCACCCGGAGTCCTACGAGCAGTACTTC. Using reference TRBV5-6 and TRBJ2-7 for the parts outside the CDR3, the full variable domain is DAGVTQSPTHLIKTRGQQVTLRCSPKSGHDTVSWYQQALGQGPQFIFQYYEEEERQRGNFPDRFSGHQFPNYSSELNVNALLLGDSALYLCASSLRGHPESYEQYFGPGTRLTVT.

The rearrangement links TRBV28 to TRBJ2-7; TRBD2 agrees at 7 bases. J gave up 1 base and V 5 bases, and 5 bases lay outside the gene matches. The CDR3 consists of 14 residues. Germline CDR1 and CDR2: MDHEN and SYDVKM. The CDR3 coding sequence is TGTGCCAGCAGTAGTGGGAGGGGTTCCTACGAGCAGTACTTC. This translates into CASSSGRGSYEQYF. The full variable domain, completed using reference TRBV28 and TRBJ2-7, is DVKVTQSSRYLVKRTGEKVFLECVQDMDHENMFWYRQDPGLGLRLIYFSYDVKMKEKGDIPEGYSVSREKKERFSLILESASTNQTSMYLCASSSGRGSYEQYFGPGTRLTVT.

The J gene is TRBJ1-2, the V gene TRBV27, with no clear D. The CDR3 covers 16 residues. Germline V gene lookup returns CDR1 MNHEY and CDR2 SMNVEV (reference sequence). V was cut by 6 bases and J by 2 bases, with 19 bases left in between. The chain's CDR3 is CASSTPKTAENYGYTF. The CDR3 DNA is TGTGCCAGCAGCACCCCGAAAACAGCCGAGAACTATGGCTACACCTTC.

A remark on this clone: This sample also contains other DNA sequences that code for the same CDR3. The chain links TRBV28 to TRBJ2-3, with unresolved D. There are 12 residues in the CDR3. Germline-derived CDR1 and CDR2 are MDHEN and SYDVKM. V lost 5 bases and J 6 bases, leaving 9 bases between the germline ends. The CDR3 region is CASSLLSDTQYF. Written as DNA, the CDR3 is TGTGCCAGCAGTCTACTATCGGATACGCAGTATTTT.

The CDR3 region is CAWSVGGRETQYF. CDR3 sequence (DNA): TGTGCCTGGAGTGTAGGAGGGCGAGAGACCCAGTACTTC. V is TRBV30 and J is TRBJ2-5; D is possibly TRBD2 (6 bases). The ends were cut back, 0 bases at V and 4 bases at J, with 9 bases in the middle. The CDR3 length is 13 residues. CDR1 GTSNPN and CDR2 SVGIG come from the germline V gene (reference sequence).

The chain uses TRBV27 and TRBJ2-7; D not certain. The CDR3 consists of 13 residues. CDR1 is MNHEY, CDR2 SMNVEV, per germline (reference sequence). The V end lost 5 bases, the J end lost 4 bases, and 12 bases lay between the germline ends. The CDR3 here is CASSRPQSYEQYF. CDR3 nucleotides: TGTGCCAGCAGTCGCCCCCAGAGTTACGAGCAGTACTTC.

Notes on this clone: The same CDR3 is also encoded by other DNA sequences in this sample. The chain couples TRBV5-1 to TRBJ2-7; D remains ambiguous. This CDR3 has 14 residues. CDR1 and CDR2 from the germline V gene are SGHRS and YFSETQ. The V end was cut by 0 bases, the J end by 0 bases, with 7 bases between. The CDR3 loop is CASSLVVGSYEQYF. CDR3 coding DNA: TGCGCCAGCAGCTTGGTCGTCGGCTCCTACGAGCAGTACTTC. Combining the CDR3 with reference TRBV5-1 and TRBJ2-7 gives the whole variable domain KAGVTQTPRYLIKTRGQQVTLSCSPISGHRSVSWYQQTPGQGLQFLFEYFSETQRNKGNFPGRFSGRQFSNSRSEMNVSTLELGDSALYLCASSLVVGSYEQYFGPGTRLTVT.

The rearrangement uses TRBV30 and TRBJ1-3; TRBD1 is a possible D gene (6 bases). In germline, CDR1 is GTSNPN, CDR2 SVGIG (reference sequence). The ends were cut back, 1 base at V and 1 base at J, with 8 bases in the middle. The CDR3 runs 14 residues. Here the CDR3 DNA reads TGTGCCTGGAGTGAGGGGGGATCTGGAAACACCATATATTTT. Protein: CAWSEGGSGNTIYF.

The chain joins TRBV28 to TRBJ2-1; TRBD1 agrees at 7 bases. CDR3 length equals 16 residues. The trim removed 6 bases at V and 0 bases at J, leaving 8 bases unmatched. Germline assignment: CDR1 MDHEN and CDR2 SYDVKM. The CDR3 DNA reads TGTGCCAGCAGAGAAACAGGGGCCCCCTCCTACAATGAGCAGTTCTTC. Amino acid sequence: CASRETGAPSYNEQFF. Full variable domain (rest looked up from reference TRBV28 and TRBJ2-1): DVKVTQSSRYLVKRTGEKVFLECVQDMDHENMFWYRQDPGLGLRLIYFSYDVKMKEKGDIPEGYSVSREKKERFSLILESASTNQTSMYLCASRETGAPSYNEQFFGPGTRLTVL.

CDR3 nucleotide sequence: TGTGCCAGCAGCTTAGCACCACGGGGGCTGGCCTACGAGCAGTACTTC. Its protein is CASSLAPRGLAYEQYF. This chain joins TRBV7-8 and TRBJ2-7, with D perhaps TRBD1 or TRBD2 (6 bases each). V lost 0 bases, J lost 2 bases, and 14 bases lay in between. This CDR3 is 16 amino acids long. The germline V gene has CDR1 SGHVS and CDR2 FQNEAQ. The full variable domain, its missing parts supplied by reference TRBV7-8 and TRBJ2-7, is GAGVSQSPRYKVAKRGQDVALRCDPISGHVSLFWYQQALGQGPEFLTYFQNEAQLDKSGLPSDRFFAERPEGSVSTLKIQRTQQEDSAVYLCASSLAPRGLAYEQYFGPGTRLTVT.

J is TRBJ1-3 and V is TRBV5-1, with TRBD1 as a possible D gene (5 bases). The V end was cut by 4 bases, the J end by 0 bases, with 14 bases between. Germline loops: CDR1 SGHRS, CDR2 YFSETQ. The CDR3 has 16 amino acids. CDR3 coding DNA: TGCGCCAGCAGCGAAAGGGGCAGTGACTCTGGAAACACCATATATTTT. This codes for CASSERGSDSGNTIYF.